This T cell receptor (beta chain) was observed in a study of immune cell composition in non-small cell lung cancer. Study-wide results and caveats: Tumour TCR-beta clonality showed no significant link to smoking pack-years. Lung squamous cell carcinoma tumours had significantly higher top 10 clone scores and productive clonality than lung adenocarcinoma. Squamous carcinomas (roughly 80%) more often had tumour-associated clones >0.5% than adenocarcinomas (roughly 33%).

Germline loops: CDR1 LNHDA, CDR2 SQIVND (reference sequence). V lost 6 bases to trimming and J lost 1 base, with 9 bases between them. The CDR3 covers 13 residues. TCRdb's copy holds only in-frame clones and misses some; the assay was immunoSEQ multiplex PCR. The table records about 9,600 clones, roughly three quarters of them present only once. In the case of this clone: Antigen specificity is unknown.

Sequenced input: lung tumor tissue. The genes are TRBV19 and TRBJ1-1; D gene unclear. The TCR comes from a human donor with non-small cell lung cancer. CDR3 DNA: TGTGCCAGTAGCGTTTCGAAGAACACTGAAGCTTTCTTT. Translating gives CASSVSKNTEAFF.